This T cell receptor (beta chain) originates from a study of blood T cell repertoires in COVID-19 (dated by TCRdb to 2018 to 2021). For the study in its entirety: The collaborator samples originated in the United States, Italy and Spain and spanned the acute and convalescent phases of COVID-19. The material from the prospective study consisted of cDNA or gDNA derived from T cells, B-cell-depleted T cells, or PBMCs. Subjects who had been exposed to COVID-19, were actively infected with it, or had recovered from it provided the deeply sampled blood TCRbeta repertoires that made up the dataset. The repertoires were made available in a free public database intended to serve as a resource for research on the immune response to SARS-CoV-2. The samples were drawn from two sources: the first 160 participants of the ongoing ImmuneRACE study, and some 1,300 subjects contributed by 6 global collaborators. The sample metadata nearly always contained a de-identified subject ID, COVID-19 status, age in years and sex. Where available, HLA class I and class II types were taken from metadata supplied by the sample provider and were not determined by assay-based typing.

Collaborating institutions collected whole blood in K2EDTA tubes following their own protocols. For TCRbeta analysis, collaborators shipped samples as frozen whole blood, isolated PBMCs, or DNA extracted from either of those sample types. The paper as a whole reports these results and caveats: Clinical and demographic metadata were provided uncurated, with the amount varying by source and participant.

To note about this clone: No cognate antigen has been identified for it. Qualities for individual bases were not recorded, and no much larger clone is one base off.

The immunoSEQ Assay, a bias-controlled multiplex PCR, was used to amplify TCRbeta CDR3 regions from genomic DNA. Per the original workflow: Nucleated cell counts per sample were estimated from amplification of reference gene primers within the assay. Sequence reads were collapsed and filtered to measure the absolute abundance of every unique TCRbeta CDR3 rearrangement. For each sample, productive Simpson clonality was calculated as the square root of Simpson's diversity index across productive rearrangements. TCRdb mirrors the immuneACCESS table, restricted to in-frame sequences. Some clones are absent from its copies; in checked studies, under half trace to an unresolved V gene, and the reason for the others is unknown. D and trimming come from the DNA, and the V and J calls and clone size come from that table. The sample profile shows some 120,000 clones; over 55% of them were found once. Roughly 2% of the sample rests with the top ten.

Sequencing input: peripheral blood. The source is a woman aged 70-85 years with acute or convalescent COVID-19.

The CDR3 is CASSRGTDNYGYTF. Here is the DNA: TGTGCCAGCAGCCGCGGGACGGATAACTATGGCTACACCTTC. Recombination joined TRBV7-9 with TRBJ1-2; tentative D gene TRBD1, with 5 bases matching. Trimming removed 5 bases from V and 1 base from J, leaving 11 bases between the germline ends. From its cysteine to its phenylalanine, the CDR3 spans 14 amino acids. Just the 42-base CDR3 DNA is kept, in frame starting at base 1. CDR1 and CDR2, per the germline V gene (reference sequence), are SEHNR and FQNEAQ.